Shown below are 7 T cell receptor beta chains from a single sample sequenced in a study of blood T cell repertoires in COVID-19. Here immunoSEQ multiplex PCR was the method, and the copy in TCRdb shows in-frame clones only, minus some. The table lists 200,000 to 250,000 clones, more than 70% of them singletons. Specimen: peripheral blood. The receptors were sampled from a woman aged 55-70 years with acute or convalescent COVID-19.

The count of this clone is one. The CDR3 nucleotides read TGTGCCAGTAGTCCCAGTCTCGGGCTAGCGGGGCTTAGCGAGCAGTACTTC. This encodes CASSPSLGLAGLSEQYF. The rearrangement joins TRBV19 to TRBJ2-7, with TRBD2 identical over 9 bases. Germline V gives CDR1 LNHDA, CDR2 SQIVND (reference sequence). This CDR3 is built from 17 residues. The V and J ends lost 5 bases and 6 bases, in that order; junction bases with no gene match: 17.

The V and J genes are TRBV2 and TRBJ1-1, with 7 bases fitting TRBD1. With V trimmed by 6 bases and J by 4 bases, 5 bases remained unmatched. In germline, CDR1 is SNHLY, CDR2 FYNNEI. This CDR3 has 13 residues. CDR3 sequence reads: CASSANRGTEAFF. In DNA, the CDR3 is TGTGCCAGCAGCGCCAACAGGGGCACTGAAGCTTTCTTT.

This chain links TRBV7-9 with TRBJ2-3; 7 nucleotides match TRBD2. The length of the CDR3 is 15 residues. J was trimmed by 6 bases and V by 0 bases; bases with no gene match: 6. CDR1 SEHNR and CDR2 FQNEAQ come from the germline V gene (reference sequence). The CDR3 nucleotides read TGTGCCAGCAGCTTAGCGGGAGGGAGGATTGATACGCAGTATTTT. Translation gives CASSLAGGRIDTQYF.

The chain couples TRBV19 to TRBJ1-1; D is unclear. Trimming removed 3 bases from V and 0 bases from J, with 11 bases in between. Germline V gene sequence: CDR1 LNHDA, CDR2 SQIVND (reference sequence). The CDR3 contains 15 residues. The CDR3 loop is CASSIKEGLNTEAFF. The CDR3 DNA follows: TGTGCCAGTAGTATCAAAGAGGGCTTGAACACTGAAGCTTTCTTT.

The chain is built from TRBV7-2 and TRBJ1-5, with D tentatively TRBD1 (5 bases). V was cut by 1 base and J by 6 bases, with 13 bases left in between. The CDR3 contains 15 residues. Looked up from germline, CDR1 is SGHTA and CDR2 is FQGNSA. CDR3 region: CASSLDPAGGQPQHF. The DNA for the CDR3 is TGTGCCAGCAGCTTAGATCCGGCGGGGGGTCAGCCCCAGCATTTT.

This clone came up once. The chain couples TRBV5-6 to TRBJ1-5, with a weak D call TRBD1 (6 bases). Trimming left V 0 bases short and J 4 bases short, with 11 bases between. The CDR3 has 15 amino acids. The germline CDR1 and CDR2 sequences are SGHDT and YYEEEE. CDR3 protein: CASSLVGARNQPQHF. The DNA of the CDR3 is TGTGCCAGCAGCTTGGTGGGGGCGCGGAATCAGCCCCAGCATTTT.

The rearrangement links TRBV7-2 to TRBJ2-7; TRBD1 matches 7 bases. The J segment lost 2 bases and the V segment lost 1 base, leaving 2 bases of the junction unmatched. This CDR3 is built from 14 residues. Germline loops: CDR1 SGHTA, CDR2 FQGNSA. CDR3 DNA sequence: TGTGCCAGCAGCTTAGACAGGGGCACCTACGAGCAGTACTTC. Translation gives CASSLDRGTYEQYF.